Sequencing of this TCR beta chain was carried out in a study of OX40 agonist ivuxolimab in advanced cancers. Study-wide background: A diagnosis of hepatocellular carcinoma, melanoma, renal cell or head and neck cancer was present in dose-escalation patients. Age averaged 60 years (range roughly 20 to 90), and 82.7% were male. The study's findings and limits: Expanded peripheral T cells had an undetermined antigen specificity. Expansion of clones was among the lowest in partial responders at 0.1-3.0 mg/kg.

Profiled with immunoSEQ multiplex PCR; TCRdb holds only in-frame clones, not every one. The sample lists 50,000 to 65,000 clones, 70% to 90% seen once, with over 0.6% in the top ten. V was shortened by 5 bases and J by 4 bases, with 15 bases between the two germline ends. CDR3 length equals 14 residues. The germline V gene encodes CDR1 MDHEN and CDR2 SYDVKM. This clone was picked up a small number of times. Its antigen is undetermined. The chain carries TRBV28 and TRBJ2-7, with D tentatively TRBD1 or TRBD2 (5 bases each). The specimen was CD4+ or CD8+ T cells sorted from blood, collected in a trial of the OX40 agonist ivuxolimab. The origin of this receptor is an adult with an advanced solid tumor such as melanoma, head and neck, liver or kidney cancer. The CDR3 nucleotides are TGTGCCAGCAGTCGATCCGTAGGGGAGTACGAGCAGTACTTC. Translated, it gives CASSRSVGEYEQYF.